Listed here are 20 T cell receptor beta chains from one sample, sequenced in a study of CD8+CD57+ T cells in acquired aplastic anemia. It was genomic DNA that served as the template for profiling TCR beta VDJ and CDR3. Using its own MiXCR run on the reads, TCRdb lists one record per CDR3 protein. In the table there are hundreds of thousands of distinct CDR3 sequences, around 46% of which are singletons. Sequencing involved patients with CD8+CD57+ cell expansion previously shown by flow cytometry. The sample was sorted CD4+, CD8+, or CD8+CD57+ T cells (not recorded which) from PBMCs. These receptors were obtained from a human donor with aplastic anemia.

In its sample, this clonotype was seen a few times. A much bigger clone sits one base away, suggesting this may be a read error. The J gene is TRBJ1-2, the V gene TRBV5-1; D perhaps matches TRBD1 (5 bases). The CDR3 is made up of 14 amino acids. The germline CDR1 and CDR2 sequences are SGHRS and YFSETQ. The germline V and J ends were trimmed by 1 base and 7 bases, with 14 bases remaining between them. CDR3: CASSLFGRAGGYTF. For the CDR3, the DNA is TGCGCCAGCAGCTTGTTCGGCAGGGCGGGTGGCTACACCTTC.

The chain employs TRBV2 and TRBJ2-7; tentatively, D is TRBD1 (6 bases). V dropped 5 bases and J dropped 5 bases, with 13 bases sitting between them. The length of the CDR3 is 13 residues. Germline lookup yields CDR1 SNHLY and CDR2 FYNNEI. The CDR3 coding sequence is TGTGCCAGCAGTTACAGGGTGGGCCACGAGCAGTACTTC. Amino acid sequence: CASSYRVGHEQYF.

In this sample, this clonotype turned up many times. The chain has TRBV12-3 or TRBV12-4 and TRBJ1-3, with D uncertain. The CDR3 is 14 residues long. The V end was cut by 2 bases, the J end by 0 bases, with 5 bases between. The CDR3 DNA sequence: TGTGCCAGCAGTTTACCGGGCTCTGGAAACACCATATATTTT. Translated, it gives CASSLPGSGNTIYF.

Here the CDR3 reads CASSLRDYNSPLHF. Here the CDR3 DNA reads TGTGCCAGCAGTCTTCGGGACTACAATTCACCCCTCCACTTT. The chain uses TRBV6-4 and TRBJ1-6, with TRBD1 as a possible D gene (5 bases). Germline CDR1 reads MRHNA; CDR2 reads SNTAGT. V shed 5 bases and J shed 7 bases, with 12 bases lying between them. The CDR3 is 14 residues long.

On this clonotype: Relative to the germline gene, one junction end is altered; a read error may explain this. J is TRBJ2-7 and V is TRBV7-2; D gene ambiguous. Germline V gene data show CDR1 as SGHTA and CDR2 as FQGNSA. This CDR3 has 13 residues. CDR3 sequence reads: CASSLALAYKQYF. The CDR3 DNA is TGTGCCAGCAGCTTAGCCCTCGCCTACAAGCAGTACTTC.

This clonotype was recorded many times. This CDR3 reads CSAFIPGMNTEAFF. The CDR3 DNA sequence: TGCAGTGCTTTTATCCCGGGCATGAACACTGAAGCTTTCTTT. The chain couples TRBV20-1 to TRBJ1-1; D remains ambiguous. Trimming took 5 bases from V and 0 from J, leaving 13 bases between them. The CDR3 length is 14 residues. Per germline, CDR1 DFQATT and CDR2 SNEGSKA (reference sequence).

The chain's CDR3 is CASSPAKTRLGNEQFF. In DNA form, the CDR3 reads TGTGCCAGCAGCCCCGCAAAGACTAGACTAGGAAATGAGCAGTTCTTC. The chain couples TRBV9 to TRBJ2-1; a weak D match, TRBD2 (6 bases). The CDR3 covers 16 residues. Per germline, CDR1 SGDLS and CDR2 YYNGEE. Trimming removed 4 bases at V and 7 bases at J, with 21 bases between.

This clonotype was recorded at least ten times. This sequence joins TRBV9 and TRBJ1-1; D ambiguous. Trimming shortened V by 0 bases and J by 3 bases, and 15 bases separated the two germline ends. The germline V gene encodes CDR1 SGDLS and CDR2 YYNGEE. The CDR3 covers 16 residues. The CDR3: CASSVVGSGGDTEAFF. The DNA of the CDR3 is TGTGCCAGCAGCGTAGTAGGGAGTGGTGGAGACACTGAAGCTTTCTTT.

This clonotype was detected ten times or more. The rearrangement links TRBV9 to TRBJ1-2; tentative D call: TRBD1 (5 bases). CDR1 and CDR2 (germline): SGDLS, YYNGEE. The CDR3 sequence is 13 residues long. V lost 4 bases and J 2 bases, leaving 9 bases between the germline ends. CDR3 bases: TGTGCCAGCAGCCTCCGGGACAACTATGGCTACACCTTC. Its protein product is CASSLRDNYGYTF.

This clonotype was seen at least ten times. The CDR3 nucleotides are TGCAGCGTTGTTCTAGCGGGGGACTACAATGAGCAGTTCTTC. It translates to CSVVLAGDYNEQFF. The genes are TRBV29-1 and TRBJ2-1; 10 bases line up with TRBD2. The CDR3 runs 14 residues. The J segment lost 3 bases and the V segment lost 4 bases, leaving 3 bases of the junction unmatched. Looked up from germline, CDR1 is SQVTM and CDR2 is ANQGSEA.

In this sample, this clonotype turned up many times. J is TRBJ2-1 and V is TRBV19; D ambiguous. CDR3 length: 14 amino acids. The V gene's germline CDR1 is LNHDA and CDR2 SQIVND (reference sequence). V gave up 2 bases and J gave up 10 bases, with 15 bases separating them. The CDR3 reads CASSIPKFLGEQFF. The CDR3 DNA follows: TGTGCCAGTAGTATACCTAAATTCCTGGGGGAGCAGTTCTTC.

This clonotype occurred once. CDR3 in DNA: TGTGCCAGTAGTATAGTATCCGGTCCTGAGCAGTACTTC. Its protein product is CASSIVSGPEQYF. V gene TRBV19 combines with J gene TRBJ2-7; D not resolved. With 1 base removed from V and 7 bases from J, the gap between germline ends came to 11 bases. This CDR3 has 13 amino acids. CDR1 and CDR2 (germline): LNHDA, SQIVND (reference sequence).

In this sample, this clonotype turned up a few times. With a much larger clone just one base away, this may be a read error. The chain links TRBV5-1 to TRBJ1-1; D possibly corresponds to TRBD1 (6 bases). CDR3 size: 18 residues. V was trimmed by 4 bases and J by 2 bases, leaving 24 bases between them. Looked up from germline, CDR1 is SGHRS and CDR2 is YFSETQ. The DNA for the CDR3 is TGCGCCAGCAGCAGGGGGTGCGAGGGGTGCGACGTAAACACTGAAGCTTTCTTT. This translates into CASSRGCEGCDVNTEAFF.

This chain links TRBV15 with TRBJ1-2; TRBD1 is a possible D gene (5 bases). Germline CDR1 reads LNHNV; CDR2 reads YYDKDF (reference sequence). The V gene lost 1 base and the J gene lost 12 bases, with 15 bases spanning the gap. CDR3 length equals 13 residues. DNA of the CDR3: TGTGCCACCAGCAGAGCGGCGGGGACTGGAAACACCTTC. It specifies CATSRAAGTGNTF. The whole variable domain, remainder taken from reference TRBV15 and TRBJ1-2, is DAMVIQNPRYQVTQFGKPVTLSCSQTLNHNVMYWYQQKSSQAPKLLFHYYDKDFNNEADTPDNFQSRRPNTSFCFLDIRSPGLGDTAMYLCATSRAAGTGNTFGSGTRLTVV.

The gene calls are TRBV27 and TRBJ2-7, with 8 bases fitting TRBD2. This CDR3 is built from 15 residues. With 9 bases clipped from V and 2 bases from J, the junction kept 12 bases outside the gene matches. Germline V CDR1 and CDR2: MNHEY, SMNVEV (reference sequence). CDR3 in DNA: TGTGCCAGTAGTCCTAGCGGGCTGGGGGCCTACGAGCAGTACTTC. This gives the protein CASSPSGLGAYEQYF.

Only a few counts were recorded for this clonotype. The chain uses TRBV2 and TRBJ1-2; 7 bases align to TRBD1. With V trimmed by 5 bases and J by 7 bases, 4 bases remained unmatched. The CDR3 is made up of 12 amino acids. Germline V gene sequence: CDR1 SNHLY, CDR2 FYNNEI. The DNA of the CDR3 is TGTGCCAGCAGTAGACAGGGAGGTGGCTACACCTTC. It yields the protein CASSRQGGGYTF. The variable domain in full, completed from reference TRBV2 and TRBJ1-2, reads EPEVTQTPSHQVTQMGQEVILRCVPISNHLYFYWYRQILGQKVEFLVSFYNNEISEKSEIFDDQFSVERPDGSNFTLKIRSTKLEDSAMYFCASSRQGGGYTFGSGTRLTVV.

A word on this clonotype: A read error may be the cause here, since a much bigger clone is one base away. The V gene is TRBV6-5, the J gene TRBJ2-2; D gene uncertain. This CDR3 has 15 amino acids. Germline CDR1 MNHEY, CDR2 SVGAGI. Written as DNA, the CDR3 is TGTACCAGCAGTTCGTCGGGCATGGGCACCGGGGAGCTGTTTTTT. Protein: CTSSSSGMGTGELFF.

This clonotype occurred many times. This chain joins TRBV7-3 and TRBJ2-7, with D unclear. Trimming pared 3 bases from V and 1 base from J, leaving 16 bases between. Germline CDR1 is SGHTA and CDR2 is FQGTGA. The CDR3 has 16 residues. This CDR3 reads CASSFNPDLNSYEQYF. The DNA for the CDR3 is TGTGCCAGCAGCTTTAATCCGGACCTCAATTCCTACGAGCAGTACTTC.

V is TRBV20-1 and J is TRBJ2-5; no definite D call. The CDR3 covers 11 residues. Per germline, CDR1 DFQATT and CDR2 SNEGSKA (reference sequence). With 3 bases removed from V and 3 bases from J, the gap between germline ends came to 5 bases. CDR3 sequence: CSASRKETQYF. The CDR3, as DNA: TGCAGTGCTAGCCGGAAAGAGACCCAGTACTTC.

This sequence joins TRBV2 and TRBJ1-2; no firm D call. Trimming stripped 4 bases from V and 11 bases from J, with 14 bases between. The CDR3 covers 12 residues. CDR1 and CDR2 from the germline V gene are SNHLY and FYNNEI. The CDR3 DNA sequence: TGTGCCAGCAGTGGGACTTCCGGCGGGTACACCTTC. This translates into CASSGTSGGYTF.